Given below is one TCR beta chain in context. Its recognized antigen is unknown. No much larger clone exists at a distance of one base, and base qualities are not known. TCRbeta CDR3 regions were amplified from genomic DNA by means of the immunoSEQ Assay, a bias-controlled multiplex PCR. Regarding the original processing steps: Nucleated cell counts per sample were estimated from amplification of reference gene primers within the assay. To quantify the absolute abundance of each unique TCRbeta CDR3 rearrangement, sequence reads were collapsed and filtered. For each sample, productive Simpson clonality was calculated by taking the square root of Simpson's diversity index across productive rearrangements. In TCRdb, the immuneACCESS table is reduced to in-frame sequences with V and J assigned. These tables do not hold every clone; where another copy was compared, an unresolved V gene accounts for under half, and the others remain unexplained. For V, J and clone size, that table is used; D and trimming come from the DNA. The sample records fewer than 250,000 clones, 75% to 90% of which are singletons. Clones ranked in the top ten supply less than 0.9% of the sample.

V has 3 bases trimmed and J has 4 bases trimmed; junction bases matching no gene number 3. In the germline V gene, CDR1 corresponds to MDHEN and CDR2 to SYDVKM. The CDR3 runs 14 residues from the cysteine to the phenylalanine. Just CDR3 DNA is preserved here, 42 bases in frame from base 1. Enrolling through a virtual design, the prospective study's participants ranged in age from about 18 to 89 years and lived across more than 20 United States geographic areas. In the prospective study, participants were assigned to cohorts based on the clinical history participants reported in a screening survey and a study questionnaire. A participant counted as exposed if, within 2 weeks of entering the study, that participant had been in contact with someone who had a PCR-confirmed or clinician-diagnosed COVID-19 case. In the prospective study, whole blood, serum and a nasopharyngeal or oropharyngeal swab were collected from each participant by mobile phlebotomists. Prospective study participants could optionally give additional blood draws and questionnaires over a roughly 2-month period. Before DNA extraction, blood samples from the prospective study were shipped at room temperature or frozen.

These data are taken from a study of blood T cell repertoires in COVID-19 (dated by TCRdb to between 2020 and 2021). Looking at the study overall: Samples from collaborators originated in the United States, Italy and Spain and spanned both the acute and convalescent phases of COVID-19. The material from the prospective study consisted of cDNA or gDNA derived from T cells, B-cell-depleted T cells, or PBMCs. Subjects who had been exposed to COVID-19, were actively infected with it, or had recovered from it provided the deeply sampled blood TCRbeta repertoires that made up the dataset. The repertoires were made available in a free public database intended to serve as a resource for research on the immune response to SARS-CoV-2. Samples came from the ongoing ImmuneRACE study (first 160 participants) plus 1,254 subjects from 6 global collaborators. Nearly every sample came with metadata listing a de-identified subject ID, COVID-19 status, age in years and sex. Where available, HLA class I and class II types were obtained from metadata supplied by the sample provider rather than from assay-based typing.

General study outcomes and caveats: The amount of clinical and demographic metadata varied by source and participant and was provided uncurated.

The origin of this receptor is a man aged 50 or older who had been exposed to COVID-19. The chain is encoded by TRBV28 joined to TRBJ2-3; 8 bases in the junction line up with TRBD1. The source material was PBMCs or T cells enriched from blood (not recorded which). In nucleotide form, the sequence is TGTGCCAGCAGTTTGAAACAGGGGGCAGATACGCAGTATTTT. Translated, it gives CASSLKQGADTQYF.